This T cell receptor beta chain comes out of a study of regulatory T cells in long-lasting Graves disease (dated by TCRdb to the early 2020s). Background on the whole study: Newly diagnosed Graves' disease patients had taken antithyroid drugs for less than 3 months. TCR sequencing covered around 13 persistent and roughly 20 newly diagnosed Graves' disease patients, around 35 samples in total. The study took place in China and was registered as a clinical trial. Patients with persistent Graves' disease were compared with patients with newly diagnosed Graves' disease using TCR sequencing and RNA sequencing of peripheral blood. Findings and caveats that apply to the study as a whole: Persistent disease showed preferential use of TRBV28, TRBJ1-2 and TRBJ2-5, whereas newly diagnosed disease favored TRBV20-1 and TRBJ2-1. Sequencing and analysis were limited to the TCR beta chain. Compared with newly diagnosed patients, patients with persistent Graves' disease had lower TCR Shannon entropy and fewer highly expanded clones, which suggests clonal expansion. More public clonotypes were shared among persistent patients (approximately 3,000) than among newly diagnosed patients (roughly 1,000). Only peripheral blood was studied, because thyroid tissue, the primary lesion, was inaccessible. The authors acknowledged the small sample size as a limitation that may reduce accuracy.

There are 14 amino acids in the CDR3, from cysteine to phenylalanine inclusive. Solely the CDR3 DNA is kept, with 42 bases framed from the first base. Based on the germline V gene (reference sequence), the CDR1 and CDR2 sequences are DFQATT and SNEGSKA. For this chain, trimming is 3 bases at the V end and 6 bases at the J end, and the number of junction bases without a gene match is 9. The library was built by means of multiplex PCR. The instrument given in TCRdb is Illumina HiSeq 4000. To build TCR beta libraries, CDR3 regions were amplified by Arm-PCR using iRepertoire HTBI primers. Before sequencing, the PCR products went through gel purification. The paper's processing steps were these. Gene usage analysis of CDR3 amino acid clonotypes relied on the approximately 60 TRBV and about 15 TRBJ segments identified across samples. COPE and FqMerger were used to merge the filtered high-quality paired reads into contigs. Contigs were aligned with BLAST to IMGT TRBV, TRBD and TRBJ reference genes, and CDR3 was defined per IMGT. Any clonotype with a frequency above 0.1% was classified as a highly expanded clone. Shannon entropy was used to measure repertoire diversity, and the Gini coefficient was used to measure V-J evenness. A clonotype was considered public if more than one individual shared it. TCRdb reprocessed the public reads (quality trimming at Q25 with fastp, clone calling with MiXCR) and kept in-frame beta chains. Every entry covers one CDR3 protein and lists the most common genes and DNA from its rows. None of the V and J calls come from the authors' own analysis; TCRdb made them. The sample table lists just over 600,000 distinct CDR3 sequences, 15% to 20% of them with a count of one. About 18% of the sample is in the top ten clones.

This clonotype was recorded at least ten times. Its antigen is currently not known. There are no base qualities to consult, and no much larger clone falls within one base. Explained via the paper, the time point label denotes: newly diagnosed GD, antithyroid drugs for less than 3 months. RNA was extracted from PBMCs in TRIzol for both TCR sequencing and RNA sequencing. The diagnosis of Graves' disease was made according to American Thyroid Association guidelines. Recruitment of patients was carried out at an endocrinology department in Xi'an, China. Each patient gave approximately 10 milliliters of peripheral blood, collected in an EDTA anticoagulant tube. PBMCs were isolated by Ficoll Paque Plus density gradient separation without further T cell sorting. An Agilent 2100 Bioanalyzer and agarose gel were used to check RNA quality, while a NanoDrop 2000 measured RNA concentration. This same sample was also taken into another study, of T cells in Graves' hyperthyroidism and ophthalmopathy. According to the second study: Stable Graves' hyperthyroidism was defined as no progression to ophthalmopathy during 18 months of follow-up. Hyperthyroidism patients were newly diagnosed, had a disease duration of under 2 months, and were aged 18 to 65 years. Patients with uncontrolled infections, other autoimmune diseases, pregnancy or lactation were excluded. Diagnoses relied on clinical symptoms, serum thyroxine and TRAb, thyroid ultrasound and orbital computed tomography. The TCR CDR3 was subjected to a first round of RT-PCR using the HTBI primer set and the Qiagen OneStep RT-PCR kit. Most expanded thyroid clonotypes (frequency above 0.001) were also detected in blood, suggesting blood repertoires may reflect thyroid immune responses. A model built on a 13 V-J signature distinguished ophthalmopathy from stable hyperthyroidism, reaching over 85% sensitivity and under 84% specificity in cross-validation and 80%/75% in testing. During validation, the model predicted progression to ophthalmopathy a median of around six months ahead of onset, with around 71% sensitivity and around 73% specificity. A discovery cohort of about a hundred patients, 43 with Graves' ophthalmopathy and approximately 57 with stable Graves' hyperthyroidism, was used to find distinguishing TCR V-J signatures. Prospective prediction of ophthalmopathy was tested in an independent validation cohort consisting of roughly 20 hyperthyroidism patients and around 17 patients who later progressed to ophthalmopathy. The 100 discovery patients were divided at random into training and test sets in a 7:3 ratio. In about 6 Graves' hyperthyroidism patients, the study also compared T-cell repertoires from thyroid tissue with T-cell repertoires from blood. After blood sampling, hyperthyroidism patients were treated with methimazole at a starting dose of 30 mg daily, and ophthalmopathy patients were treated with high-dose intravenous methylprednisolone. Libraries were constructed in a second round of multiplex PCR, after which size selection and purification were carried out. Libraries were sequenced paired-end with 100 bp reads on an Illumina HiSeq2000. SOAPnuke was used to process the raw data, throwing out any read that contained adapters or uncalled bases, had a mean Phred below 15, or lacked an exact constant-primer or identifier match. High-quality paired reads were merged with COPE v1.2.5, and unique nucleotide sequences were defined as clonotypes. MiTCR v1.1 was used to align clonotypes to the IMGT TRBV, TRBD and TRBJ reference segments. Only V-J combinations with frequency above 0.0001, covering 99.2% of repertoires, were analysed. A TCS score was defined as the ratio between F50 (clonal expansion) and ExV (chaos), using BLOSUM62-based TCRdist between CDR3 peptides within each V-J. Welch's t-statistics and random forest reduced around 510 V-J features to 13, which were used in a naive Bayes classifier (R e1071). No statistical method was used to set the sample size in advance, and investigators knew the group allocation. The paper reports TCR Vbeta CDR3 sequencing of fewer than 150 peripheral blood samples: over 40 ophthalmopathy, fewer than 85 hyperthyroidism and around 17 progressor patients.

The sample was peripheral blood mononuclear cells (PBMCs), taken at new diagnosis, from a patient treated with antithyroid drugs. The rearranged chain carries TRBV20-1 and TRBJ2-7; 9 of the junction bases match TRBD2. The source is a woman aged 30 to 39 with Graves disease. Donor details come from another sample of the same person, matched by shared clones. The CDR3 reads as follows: CSARLVAGVGEQYF. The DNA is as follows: TGCAGTGCTAGGTTGGTAGCGGGAGTTGGCGAGCAGTACTTC.